The 5 T cell receptor beta chains in this list originate from one sample, sequenced in a study of beta chain features in type 1 diabetes. The investigators reverse transcribed all of the isolated RNA, so they sequenced expressed TCRB transcripts. The table came from immunoSEQ multiplex PCR; TCRdb's copy has only in-frame clones and leaves some out. The sample has approximately 470,000 clones, 25% to 35% seen once. Sequenced sample: naive CD4+ T cells from blood. The receptors stem from a man aged 18 to 29 in good health.

This chain links TRBV6-6 with TRBJ2-3; a weak D match, TRBD2 (6 bases). CDR3 size: 13 residues. Trimming left V 10 bases short and J 1 base short, with 12 bases between. The V gene's germline CDR1 is MNHNY and CDR2 SVGAGI (reference sequence). CDR3 in DNA: TGTGCCACTGAGGGAGGTGGCACAGATACGCAGTATTTT. The encoded protein is CATEGGGTDTQYF.

This clone has a handful of counts. V and J are TRBV25-1 and TRBJ2-5, with 9 nucleotides matching TRBD2. Germline V gene lookup returns CDR1 MGHDK and CDR2 SYGVNS. CDR3 length: 16 amino acids. Trimming at V came to 3 bases and at J to 3 bases, leaving 8 bases not matched to a gene. The CDR3 region is CASSEGLATNEETQYF. The CDR3 DNA sequence: TGTGCCAGCAGTGAGGGACTAGCAACAAATGAAGAGACCCAGTACTTC.

The chain employs TRBV30 and TRBJ2-1; tentative D call: TRBD2 (5 bases). This CDR3 has 13 amino acids. The germline V gene encodes CDR1 GTSNPN and CDR2 SVGIG (reference sequence). Trimming took 0 bases from V and 9 from J, leaving 12 bases between them. Written as DNA, the CDR3 is TGTGCCTGGAGTGTACTGAGAGGGCGTGAGCAGTTCTTC. This codes for CAWSVLRGREQFF.

V usage is TRBV4-3 and J usage is TRBJ2-3; TRBD2 agrees at 7 bases. V shed 0 bases and J 6 bases; nucleotides not matched to a gene: 3. CDR3 length equals 14 residues. The germline V gene encodes CDR1 LGHNA and CDR2 YSLEER. DNA for the CDR3: TGCGCCAGCAGCCAAGATGGGGGGGTCGATACGCAGTATTTT. It yields the protein CASSQDGGVDTQYF.

This chain uses TRBV5-1 with TRBJ2-6, with D perhaps assigned TRBD1 or TRBD2 (5 bases each). From germline, CDR1 is SGHRS and CDR2 YFSETQ. The CDR3 contains 14 residues. V gave up 4 bases and J gave up 2 bases, with 7 bases separating them. CDR3 coding DNA: TGCGCCAGCAGCAGAGGGGCTGGGGCCAACGTCCTGACTTTC. It is translated as CASSRGAGANVLTF.